The rows below give T cell receptor beta chains drawn from one sample of a study of T cells in Graves' hyperthyroidism and ophthalmopathy. TCRdb called the multiplex PCR reads again in MiXCR, with one record for every CDR3 protein. The sample lists about 46,000 distinct CDR3 sequences, 49% occurring once. The sequencing sample was made of peripheral blood or thyroid tissue (not recorded which). Source of these receptors: a woman in her forties or fifties with Graves' hyperthyroidism. Each CDR3 is given with its conserved first and last residue. A D gene is named only where the DNA matches it firmly.

j_gene: TRBJ2-2; v_gene: TRBV7-2; d_gene: TRBD1; CDR3aa: CASSSLRDRGGTGELFF
j_gene: TRBJ1-1; v_gene: TRBV29-1; d_gene: NA; CDR3aa: CSVKTNPEAFF
j_gene: TRBJ2-2; v_gene: TRBV7-9; d_gene: TRBD1; CDR3aa: CASSFQLTGFATLNTGELFF
j_gene: TRBJ1-1; v_gene: TRBV18; d_gene: TRBD1; CDR3aa: CASSRQGAPAEAFF
j_gene: TRBJ1-1; v_gene: TRBV15; d_gene: NA; CDR3aa: CATSRESDSNTEAFF
j_gene: TRBJ2-3; v_gene: TRBV15; d_gene: NA; CDR3aa: CATSRPDTDTQYF
j_gene: TRBJ2-2; v_gene: TRBV9; d_gene: TRBD2; CDR3aa: CASSVGSGSGLENTGELFF
j_gene: TRBJ1-2; v_gene: TRBV5-1; d_gene: NA; CDR3aa: CASSLGRGNYGYTF
j_gene: TRBJ2-7; v_gene: TRBV29-1; d_gene: TRBD2; CDR3aa: CSVKTSGSSYEQYF
j_gene: TRBJ2-5; v_gene: TRBV7-9; d_gene: NA; CDR3aa: CASIVGRTQYF
j_gene: TRBJ2-7; v_gene: TRBV5-6; d_gene: TRBD2; CDR3aa: CASSTGLGVGEQYF
j_gene: TRBJ1-2; v_gene: TRBV27; d_gene: TRBD1; CDR3aa: CASSLWGDRGLGYTF
j_gene: TRBJ2-2; v_gene: TRBV12-5; d_gene: TRBD1; CDR3aa: CASGRTGVTGELFF
j_gene: TRBJ1-1; v_gene: TRBV28; d_gene: NA; CDR3aa: CASSLLREAFF
j_gene: TRBJ1-3; v_gene: TRBV6-1; d_gene: NA; CDR3aa: CASSQDSSPGNTIYF
j_gene: TRBJ1-6; v_gene: TRBV20-1; d_gene: NA; CDR3aa: CSARDQKTAYNSPLHF
j_gene: TRBJ2-5; v_gene: TRBV20-1; d_gene: NA; CDR3aa: CSARIKVGAKETQYF
j_gene: TRBJ1-2; v_gene: TRBV20-1; d_gene: NA; CDR3aa: CSARDRGGYGYTF
j_gene: TRBJ1-2; v_gene: TRBV15; d_gene: NA; CDR3aa: CATSSLAGGGYTF
j_gene: TRBJ2-5; v_gene: TRBV20-1; d_gene: NA; CDR3aa: CSASSQGGTRGETQYF
j_gene: TRBJ1-1; v_gene: TRBV10-1; d_gene: NA; CDR3aa: CASSGVREGTEAFF
j_gene: TRBJ1-1; v_gene: TRBV5-6; d_gene: NA; CDR3aa: CASSIKPGHSTEAFF